These 5 T cell receptor beta chains were sequenced from one sample in a study of cytomegalovirus exposure and HLA in healthy donors. It was with 60 Vbeta and 13 Jbeta primers that the PCR ran. Measured with immunoSEQ multiplex PCR; TCRdb has only the in-frame clones, and not every one. Recorded for this sample: 40,000 or so clones. Sequencing input: PBMCs. The receptors shown here come from a woman younger than 45 in good health and CMV-seropositive.

The rearrangement links TRBV19 to TRBJ1-1; D possibly corresponds to TRBD1 (6 bases). This CDR3 spans 12 amino acids. CDR1 LNHDA and CDR2 SQIVND come from the germline V gene (reference sequence). V lost 6 bases to trimming and J lost 11 bases, with 16 bases between them. This CDR3 reads CASSSSGVSAFF. Here the CDR3 DNA reads TGTGCCAGTAGCTCCTCAGGGGTGTCGGCTTTCTTT.

The CDR3: CASSLGAQGLHF. DNA of the CDR3: TGTGCCAGCAGCTTAGGGGCACAAGGGCTCCACTTT. The chain joins TRBV6-1 to TRBJ1-6, with a possible D match to TRBD1 (5 bases). CDR1 MNHNS and CDR2 SASEGT come from the germline V gene. Deletions cut 6 bases from V and 16 bases from J, with 16 bases between. This CDR3 has 12 amino acids.

The V call is TRBV5-6, the J call TRBJ1-1, with TRBD1 identical over 8 bases. CDR1 and CDR2 from the germline V gene are SGHDT and YYEEEE. The CDR3 sequence is 14 residues long. V was pared by 6 bases and J by 5 bases, with 9 bases of the junction left unmatched. The DNA of the CDR3 is TGTGCCAGCACCCGACAGGGGTTGCGGACTGAAGCTTTCTTT. This codes for CASTRQGLRTEAFF.

V and J are TRBV11-3 and TRBJ1-4; 8 bases are shared with TRBD1. Germline trimming cut 4 bases from V and 3 bases from J; bases unmatched to any gene: 4. Germline V gives CDR1 SGHNT, CDR2 YENEEA. The CDR3 is 15 amino acids. The CDR3 region has the DNA TGTGCCAGCAGCTCCTCAGGGGGCCCTAATGAAAAACTGTTTTTT. This translates into CASSSSGGPNEKLFF.

The rearrangement links TRBV19 to TRBJ1-2; the D is unclear. The CDR3 loop spans 15 amino acids. V lost 5 bases, J lost 0 bases, and 13 bases lay in between. Germline V gene lookup returns CDR1 LNHDA and CDR2 SQIVND (reference sequence). In DNA form, the CDR3 reads TGTGCCAGTAGTTCCATAAGCGGGGCTAACTATGGCTACACCTTC. This translates into CASSSISGANYGYTF.